The TCR beta chain described here comes from a study of human T cells and chemical hapten exposure. This clonotype was counted ten times or more. TCRdb passed the RACE reads through MiXCR, listing each CDR3 protein once. There are about 380,000 distinct CDR3 sequences in the sample; nearly 5% occur only once, and about 2.2% lies in the top ten. Time point in this sample: patch test 1, 2 weeks after DPC sensitization. Documented treatment: therapeutic diphenylcyclopropenone sensitization with weekly scalp DPC. Unfractionated whole blood yielded total RNA. Trimming removed 7 bases at V and 5 bases at J, with 9 bases between. Germline CDR1 is ENHRY and CDR2 is SYGVKD. CDR3 length: 12 amino acids.

The input for sequencing was whole blood, taken in connection with sensitization to the hapten diphenylcyclopropenone (DPC). This sequence originates from a woman aged 45-65 years with alopecia areata. Some clones in this sample may be carry-over from other donors' samples. The V gene is TRBV10-3, the J gene TRBJ2-1, with D perhaps given as TRBD1 or TRBD2 (5 bases each). CDR3 DNA sequence: TGTGCCATCACGGGGCGTGACAATGAGCAGTTCTTC. Protein product: CAITGRDNEQFF.